The sample holds many counts of the clone carrying this T cell receptor beta chain. The antigen remains unidentified. This sample stems from a study of identical twins. Study-wide points: Model-predicted out-of-frame TCR alpha sharing fell below observed values in monozygotic twins. A lower insertion count was a feature of abundant cord blood beta clonotypes, with no such feature in memory repertoires.

Template switching introduced a universal primer site, and the cDNA bore unique molecular identifiers. Via MiXCR, TCRdb re-called the 5' RACE reads, giving one row per CDR3 protein. Found here are around 680,000 distinct CDR3 sequences, approximately 9% of them singletons; the top ten hold more than 0.75%. The CDR3 extends over 11 amino acids. V lost 2 bases and J 8 bases, leaving 4 bases between the germline ends. The data also belong to a second study, concerning yellow fever vaccine responses in identical twins.

The chain employs TRBV12-3 or TRBV12-4 and TRBJ2-1; D uncertain. The TCR originated in a woman aged 18 to 35 in good health. Sequences were obtained from PBMCs. CDR3 bases: TGTGCCAGCAGTTTACAGGATGAGCAGTTCTTC. Protein: CASSLQDEQFF.